This T cell receptor beta chain was retrieved from a study of cytomegalovirus exposure and HLA in healthy donors. The study's findings and limits: As a later analysis showed, several of the most significant clusters appeared to be linked to common viral pathogens. Listed as cytomegalovirus-associated were about 160 TCR beta chains.

The CDR3 covers 15 residues. J was trimmed by 1 base and V by 2 bases; bases with no gene match: 3. The germline gives CDR1 SGHRS, CDR2 YFSETQ. Comment on this clone: Antigen unknown.

The PCR used 60 Vbeta and 13 Jbeta primers. Repertoires were generated with immunoSEQ multiplex PCR, while TCRdb's copy carries only in-frame clones and drops some. The table has about 200,000 clones, roughly 80% seen once; the top ten hold 2.9%. The chain joins TRBV5-1 to TRBJ2-3; 8 bases match TRBD2. The sequence was obtained from a young man in good health and CMV-seronegative. What was sequenced was PBMCs. CDR3: CASSFGSGGTDTQYF. The CDR3 DNA reads TGCGCCAGCAGCTTTGGTAGCGGGGGCACAGATACGCAGTATTTT.